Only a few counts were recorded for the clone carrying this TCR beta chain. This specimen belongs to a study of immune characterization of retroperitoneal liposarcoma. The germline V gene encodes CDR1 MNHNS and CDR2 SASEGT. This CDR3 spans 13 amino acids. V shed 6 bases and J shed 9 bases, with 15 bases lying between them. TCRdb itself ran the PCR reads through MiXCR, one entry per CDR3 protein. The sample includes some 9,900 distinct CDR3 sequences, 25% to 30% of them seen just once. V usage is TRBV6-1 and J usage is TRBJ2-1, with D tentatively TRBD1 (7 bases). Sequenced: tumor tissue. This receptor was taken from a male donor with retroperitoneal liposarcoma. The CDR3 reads CASRVRGEGEQFF. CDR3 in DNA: TGTGCCAGCAGGGTCAGGGGGGAAGGTGAGCAGTTCTTC.